A single sample gave rise to the 21 T cell receptor beta chains below, sequenced in a study of blood T cell repertoires in COVID-19. Measured with immunoSEQ multiplex PCR; TCRdb has only the in-frame clones, and not every one. The sample lists approximately 97,000 clones, roughly four fifths occurring once. What was sequenced was peripheral blood. These receptors originate from a man aged 40-49 years with active or convalescent COVID-19.

The chain links TRBV2 to TRBJ1-4; TRBD1 agrees at 9 bases. The V and J ends lost 6 bases and 5 bases, in that order; junction bases with no gene match: 7. The length of the CDR3 is 15 residues. CDR1 SNHLY and CDR2 FYNNEI come from the germline V gene. The CDR3 sequence: CASSGGTGPNEKLFF. The CDR3 bases are TGTGCCAGCAGCGGAGGGACAGGGCCAAATGAAAAACTGTTTTTT.

The chain uses TRBV4-1 and TRBJ1-4, with D unresolved. The CDR3 runs 14 residues. The germline V gene has CDR1 MGHRA and CDR2 YSYEKL. V was cut by 1 base and J by 5 bases, with 8 bases left in between. In DNA form, the CDR3 reads TGCGCCAGCAGCCAAGGGACTTCGAATGAAAAACTGTTTTTT. This gives the protein CASSQGTSNEKLFF.

V usage is TRBV5-4 and J usage is TRBJ1-2; D unclear. The CDR3 totals 13 residues. Per germline, CDR1 SGHNT and CDR2 YYREEE (reference sequence). Trimming removed 0 bases from V and 1 base from J, with 4 bases in between. CDR3 nucleotide sequence: TGTGCCAGCAGCTTGGACGGTAACTATGGCTACACCTTC. It specifies CASSLDGNYGYTF.

This chain links TRBV18 with TRBJ2-3; D is ambiguous. V lost 0 bases, J lost 4 bases, and 5 bases lay in between. CDR3 length equals 13 residues. The V gene's germline CDR1 is KGHSH and CDR2 LQKENI. CDR3 protein: CASSPPSSDTQYF. CDR3 coding DNA: TGTGCCAGCTCACCACCGAGTTCAGATACGCAGTATTTT.

The chain has TRBV5-8 and TRBJ1-1; perhaps TRBD1 as D (5 bases). The germline V gene has CDR1 SGHTS and CDR2 YDEGEE. V lost 2 bases, J lost 9 bases, and 11 bases lay in between. This CDR3 has 12 amino acids. CDR3 in DNA: TGTGCCAGCAGCTTAACACAGGAAAAAGCTTTCTTT. Amino acid sequence: CASSLTQEKAFF.

The V and J genes are TRBV29-1 and TRBJ1-1; no firm D call. This CDR3 has 14 residues. CDR1 is SQVTM and CDR2 is ANQGSEA in the germline V gene. Trimming cost V 4 bases and J 4 bases, with 16 bases left between them. DNA of the CDR3: TGCAGCGTTGTTATAGCTGAGGGCGGCACTGAAGCTTTCTTT. Its protein product is CSVVIAEGGTEAFF.

V gene TRBV18 combines with J gene TRBJ1-2, with 9 nucleotides matching TRBD1. This CDR3 has 16 residues. In germline, CDR1 is KGHSH, CDR2 LQKENI. J was trimmed by 7 bases and V by 2 bases; bases with no gene match: 11. DNA for the CDR3: TGTGCCAGCTCACCAGATCCGGGACAGGGTTTGAGTGGCTACACCTTC. Its protein product is CASSPDPGQGLSGYTF.

Only one count was recorded for this clone. This chain connects TRBV12-5 to TRBJ2-5, with TRBD1 identical over 8 bases. Germline V CDR1 and CDR2: LGHNT, FRNRAP. V lost 4 bases to trimming and J lost 4 bases; unmatched junction nucleotides: 5. The CDR3 spans 14 residues. CDR3 in DNA: TGTGCTAGTGGTTATACAGGGGGTGGAGAGACCCAGTACTTC. It specifies CASGYTGGGETQYF.

The gene calls are TRBV6-6 and TRBJ2-5, with D tentatively TRBD2 (6 bases). The V and J ends lost 5 bases and 5 bases respectively, with 18 bases between them. CDR3 length: 15 residues. Germline-derived CDR1 and CDR2 are MNHNY and SVGAGI (reference sequence). CDR3 protein: CASSRARGGSETQYF. The CDR3 nucleotides are TGTGCCAGCAGTCGAGCGCGTGGAGGGAGCGAGACCCAGTACTTC.

The sample holds one count of this clone. V usage is TRBV9 and J usage is TRBJ1-4; 11 nucleotides align to TRBD1. Germline V CDR1 and CDR2: SGDLS, YYNGEE. Trimming cost V 4 bases and J 10 bases; bases outside gene matches: 6. The CDR3 length is 14 residues. CDR3 sequence: CASSPGTGGGKLFF. The CDR3 DNA is TGTGCCAGCAGCCCAGGGACAGGGGGAGGAAAACTGTTTTTT.

This chain connects TRBV2 to TRBJ1-4; D possibly corresponds to TRBD1 (6 bases). Deletions cut 4 bases from V and 5 bases from J, with 14 bases between. Germline V gene lookup returns CDR1 SNHLY and CDR2 FYNNEI. This CDR3 spans 15 amino acids. CDR3 in amino acids: CASSVEGQLNEKLFF. As DNA, the CDR3 is TGTGCCAGCAGTGTTGAAGGACAGCTAAATGAAAAACTGTTTTTT.

This chain connects TRBV18 to TRBJ1-4, with a possible D match to TRBD1 (5 bases). This CDR3 comprises 14 residues. Germline assignment: CDR1 KGHSH and CDR2 LQKENI. The V end lost 8 bases, the J end lost 0 bases, and 10 bases lay between the germline ends. The CDR3 region has the DNA TGTGCCAGCGGATCGACAGCAACTAATGAAAAACTGTTTTTT. This gives the protein CASGSTATNEKLFF. The complete variable domain, with remaining parts taken from reference TRBV18 and TRBJ1-4, reads NAGVMQNPRHLVRRRGQEARLRCSPMKGHSHVYWYRQLPEEGLKFMVYLQKENIIDESGMPKERFSAEFPKEGPSILRIQQVVRGDSAAYFCASGSTATNEKLFFGSGTQLSVL.

This chain uses TRBV30 with TRBJ1-5; D may be TRBD1 (6 bases). Germline V gene sequence: CDR1 GTSNPN, CDR2 SVGIG (reference sequence). The V end lost 1 base, the J end lost 7 bases, and 14 bases lay between the germline ends. The CDR3 length is 14 residues. Written as DNA, the CDR3 is TGTGCCTGGAGTGGAGACAGGCGAGGCCAGCCCCAGCATTTT. This gives the protein CAWSGDRRGQPQHF.

The V gene is TRBV7-8, the J gene TRBJ1-5, with a possible D match to TRBD1 (6 bases). V dropped 1 base and J dropped 4 bases, with 14 bases sitting between them. The CDR3 loop spans 16 amino acids. The germline CDR1 and CDR2 sequences are SGHVS and FQNEAQ. The DNA for the CDR3 is TGTGCCAGCAGCTTAGTGGGGGGGGCGGGAAATCAGCCCCAGCATTTT. Amino acid sequence: CASSLVGGAGNQPQHF.

The J gene is TRBJ1-6, the V gene TRBV4-1; tentatively, D is TRBD1 (6 bases). Germline V gene data show CDR1 as MGHRA and CDR2 as YSYEKL. The germline V and J ends were trimmed by 6 bases and 1 base, with 13 bases remaining between them. This CDR3 spans 16 amino acids. This CDR3 is CASRQGLESYNSPLHF. The CDR3 coding sequence is TGCGCCAGCAGGCAGGGGTTAGAGTCCTATAATTCACCCCTCCACTTT.

The J gene is TRBJ1-2, the V gene TRBV18, with D perhaps matching TRBD1 (6 bases). CDR3 size: 15 residues. CDR1 is KGHSH and CDR2 is LQKENI in the germline V gene. Trimming removed 3 bases from V and 5 bases from J, with 16 bases in between. The CDR3 region has the DNA TGTGCCAGCTCACCGGGCGGGGGCTCCTTTTATGGCTACACCTTC. Amino acids: CASSPGGGSFYGYTF.

The chain employs TRBV5-4 and TRBJ2-4; the match to TRBD1 covers 11 bases. This CDR3 is 17 amino acids long. The V gene's germline CDR1 is SGHNT and CDR2 YYREEE (reference sequence). The ends lost 0 bases at V and 0 bases at J; junction bases unmatched: 2. CDR3 nucleotides: TGTGCCAGCAGCTTGGGGGGGACAGGGGGAGCCAAAAACATTCAGTACTTC. It codes for CASSLGGTGGAKNIQYF.

This chain links TRBV19 with TRBJ1-6; 9 bases fit TRBD1. The junction had 5 bases not matched to a gene; V was cut back by 1 base and J by 10 bases. The CDR3 has 15 amino acids. From germline, CDR1 is LNHDA and CDR2 SQIVND (reference sequence). CDR3 protein: CASSIVGTGKSPLHF. Written as DNA, the CDR3 is TGTGCCAGTAGTATAGTCGGGACAGGGAAATCACCCCTCCACTTT.

The chain is built from TRBV11-2 and TRBJ2-7; TRBD1 matches 7 bases. There are 16 residues in the CDR3. Germline assignment: CDR1 SGHAT and CDR2 FQNNGV. The V segment lost 0 bases and the J segment 2 bases; nucleotides outside the gene matches: 7. The CDR3 loop is CASSLDLVQGAYEQYF. DNA of the CDR3: TGTGCCAGCAGCTTAGATCTCGTCCAGGGGGCCTACGAGCAGTACTTC.

The chain recombines TRBV20-1 with TRBJ2-5; 7 positions match TRBD2. The CDR3 runs to 13 residues. J was trimmed by 2 bases and V by 3 bases; bases with no gene match: 3. The germline gives CDR1 DFQATT, CDR2 SNEGSKA (reference sequence). CDR3 in amino acids: CSASPAGQETQYF. The CDR3 DNA is TGCAGTGCTAGTCCAGCGGGGCAAGAGACCCAGTACTTC.

The table lists this clone with a few counts. Here the CDR3 reads CASRPREANYGYTF. CDR3 in DNA: TGTGCCAGCAGGCCCCGGGAAGCTAACTATGGCTACACCTTC. The chain employs TRBV5-4 and TRBJ1-2, with D uncertain. Germline V gives CDR1 SGHNT, CDR2 YYREEE (reference sequence). The ends were cut back, 5 bases at V and 0 bases at J, with 11 bases in the middle. CDR3 length: 14 amino acids.